One T cell receptor (beta chain) is described in this entry. The data were taken from a study of blood T cell repertoires in COVID-19. This CDR3 comprises 18 residues. V shed 2 bases and J 7 bases; nucleotides not matched to a gene: 16. The germline CDR1 and CDR2 sequences are SGHAT and FQNNGV. Under the authors' procedure: The assay estimated nucleated cells by amplifying reference gene primers. Using immunoSEQ multiplex PCR, the repertoire was profiled, and TCRdb retains in-frame clones only, with some absent. From that table come the V and J calls and clone size; the DNA was used to work out D and trimming. The table lists roughly 130,000 clones, roughly 83% of them singletons.

Sequenced: peripheral blood. The clonotype comes from a woman in her fifties or sixties with acute or convalescent COVID-19. This chain connects TRBV11-2 to TRBJ2-3, with 9 bases matching TRBD2. CDR3 sequence: CASSLSPPGAGGLNTQYF. DNA of the CDR3: TGTGCCAGCAGCTTAAGCCCTCCCGGGGCGGGGGGGCTAAATACGCAGTATTTT.